This TCR beta chain was profiled in a study of cytomegalovirus exposure and HLA in healthy donors. A remark on this clone: Its antigen is unidentified.

The primer mix had 60 Vbeta and 13 Jbeta primers. Clones were read by immunoSEQ multiplex PCR, and TCRdb kept only the in-frame ones, dropping some. Among about 97,000 clones listed, 79% were seen once. Broader study findings: In a later analysis, V- and J-gene trimming of beta chains associated with a DCLRE1C missense variant, replicated independently. DRB1 had the most TCR associations and HLA-C the fewest, a later analysis found, with rates varying by HLA locus.

The sequencing input was PBMCs. The receptor was derived from a male donor in good health and CMV-seropositive.

The CDR3 DNA is TGTGCCATCAGTGGACCGGACAGGGTAGGCGGCTACACCTTC. Its protein is CAISGPDRVGGYTF. V is TRBV10-3 and J is TRBJ1-2; 8 bases agree with TRBD1. Looked up from germline, CDR1 is ENHRY and CDR2 is SYGVKD. J lost 8 bases, V lost 4 bases, and 9 bases had no gene match. The CDR3 is 14 residues long.